The rows below give T cell receptor beta chains drawn from one sample of a study of T cell responses to AZD1222 COVID-19 vaccine. TCRdb's copy holds only in-frame clones and misses some; the assay was immunoSEQ multiplex PCR. The sample has over 45,000 clones, over 60% seen once; the top ten hold roughly 6.6%. The starting material was peripheral blood, obtained on day 0 of AZD1222 vaccination. All receptors derive from an adult in good health. Each CDR3 is given with its conserved first and last residue. D genes are given only for firm matches. Rows may omit the clone size; those that give it use once, few, many or a size class.

j_call v_call clone_size d_call cdr3_aa cdr3_nt
TRBJ2-1 TRBV29-1 NA TRBD2 CSVEDRGRVNEQFF TGCAGCGTTGAGGATCGTGGGAGGGTAAATGAGCAGTTCTTC
TRBJ1-1 TRBV2 NA NA CASGVVRAGGAFF TGTGCCAGCGGAGTGGTCAGGGCCGGTGGGGCTTTCTTT
TRBJ2-6 TRBV10-3 NA TRBD2 CAISESAGKGYSGANVLTF TGTGCCATCAGTGAGTCAGCGGGGAAGGGGTACTCTGGGGCCAACGTCCTGACTTTC
TRBJ1-6 TRBV6-1 NA TRBD1 CASSDFPERQGSNSPLHF TGTGCCAGCAGTGATTTTCCGGAAAGACAGGGCTCTAATTCACCCCTCCACTTT
TRBJ2-3 TRBV13 NA NA CASSLAQRRYTQYF TGTGCCAGCAGCTTAGCGCAGCGGAGGTATACGCAGTATTTT
TRBJ1-6 TRBV2 NA NA CASSVTDVYNSPLHF TGTGCCAGCAGTGTGACGGATGTTTATAATTCACCCCTCCACTTT
TRBJ1-2 TRBV6-5 NA TRBD1 CASSLQGDSGYTF TGTGCCAGCAGTCTCCAGGGGGATTCGGGCTACACCTTC
TRBJ2-7 TRBV5-4 NA NA CASSSGPLKQYF TGTGCCAGCAGCTCGGGACCCCTTAAGCAGTACTTC
TRBJ1-1 TRBV18 NA NA CASSTSAGNTEAFF TGTGCCAGCTCTACCAGCGCGGGGAACACTGAAGCTTTCTTT
TRBJ2-2 TRBV5-4 NA TRBD2 CASSLEGRADTGELFF TGTGCCAGCAGCCTGGAGGGGAGGGCGGACACCGGGGAGCTGTTTTTT
TRBJ2-1 TRBV11-2 NA NA CASSFNRVGHEQFF TGTGCCAGCAGCTTTAACAGGGTCGGGCATGAGCAGTTCTTC
TRBJ2-1 TRBV11-3 NA TRBD2 CASSLERRTSGDHNEQFF TGTGCCAGCAGCTTAGAGCGCAGGACTAGCGGGGACCACAATGAGCAGTTCTTC
TRBJ2-2 TRBV5-4 once NA CASSPQKVAANTGELFF TGTGCCAGCAGCCCTCAAAAGGTGGCCGCGAACACCGGGGAGCTGTTTTTT
TRBJ1-2 TRBV7-2 NA NA CASSFSERLNYGYTF TGTGCCAGCAGCTTCTCGGAAAGGCTAAACTATGGCTACACCTTC
TRBJ2-7 TRBV18 NA NA CASSPELSYEQYF TGTGCCAGCTCACCGGAATTATCCTACGAGCAGTACTTC
TRBJ1-2 TRBV3-1/TRBV3-2 NA TRBD1 CASSRDSLFYGYTF TGTGCCAGCAGCCGGGACAGCTTATTCTATGGCTACACCTTC
TRBJ1-2 TRBV7-2 NA NA CASSVNSYGYTF TGTGCCAGCAGCGTGAACAGCTATGGCTACACCTTC
TRBJ2-2 TRBV27 few NA CASSRRDGYTGELFF TGTGCCAGCAGTCGCCGGGACGGTTACACCGGGGAGCTGTTTTTT
TRBJ1-1 TRBV5-1 NA NA CASSLGRGREAFF TGCGCCAGCAGCTTGGGTAGGGGGAGAGAAGCTTTCTTT
TRBJ2-5 TRBV6-5 NA NA CASSYSGKTQYF TGTGCCAGCAGTTACTCTGGGAAGACCCAGTACTTC
TRBJ1-5 TRBV28 NA NA CASSLGSYQPQHF TGTGCCAGCAGTTTAGGCAGTTATCAGCCCCAGCATTTT
TRBJ1-5 TRBV3-1/TRBV3-2 NA NA CASSQERGPQHF TGTGCCAGCAGCCAAGAGCGGGGGCCCCAGCATTTT
TRBJ2-1 TRBV10-3 NA TRBD2 CAIRDGRAQREQFF TGTGCCATCAGGGACGGGAGGGCTCAACGGGAGCAGTTCTTC
TRBJ1-1 TRBV7-2 NA NA CASSLPPGPEAFF TGTGCCAGCAGCTTGCCCCCCGGGCCTGAAGCTTTCTTT
TRBJ1-3 TRBV13 NA NA CASSFGTTRNTIYF TGTGCCAGCAGCTTCGGGACAACCCGAAACACCATATATTTT
TRBJ1-6 TRBV6-5 NA NA CASTPHRSYNSPLHF TGTGCCAGCACCCCCCATCGCTCCTATAATTCACCCCTCCACTTT
TRBJ1-6 TRBV28 NA NA CASSLSRDNSPLHF TGTGCCAGCAGTTTATCCAGGGATAATTCACCCCTCCACTTT
TRBJ1-5 TRBV10-2 NA NA CASSRPGGQPQHF TGCGCCAGCTCCCGCCCGGGGGGCCAGCCCCAGCATTTT
TRBJ2-1 TRBV6-2/TRBV6-3 few NA CASSYGTNEQFF TGTGCCAGCAGTTACGGAACAAATGAGCAGTTCTTC
TRBJ1-6 TRBV18 NA TRBD1 CASSPRQGAANNSPLHF TGTGCCAGCTCACCACGGCAGGGGGCGGCCAATAATTCACCCCTCCACTTT
TRBJ1-2 TRBV28 NA NA CASTLAIYGYTF TGTGCCAGCACCCTTGCGATCTATGGCTACACCTTC
TRBJ2-1 TRBV5-1 few TRBD2 CASRTSGGYLYNEQFF TGCGCCAGCAGGACTAGCGGGGGTTACCTCTACAATGAGCAGTTCTTC
TRBJ2-4 TRBV6-1 NA NA CASRETAQAKNIQYF TGTGCCAGCAGGGAGACTGCCCAAGCCAAAAACATTCAGTACTTC
TRBJ1-2 TRBV2 NA NA CASSRHWDYGYTF TGTGCCAGCAGTAGACATTGGGACTATGGCTACACCTTC
TRBJ2-1 TRBV15 NA TRBD1 CATSRGTGQGHNEQFF TGTGCCACCAGCAGAGGAACGGGACAGGGACACAATGAGCAGTTCTTC
TRBJ1-4 TRBV10-3 few NA CAIRGGDEKLFF TGTGCCATCAGGGGAGGTGATGAAAAACTGTTTTTT
TRBJ2-1 TRBV9 NA TRBD2 CASTISGADNEQFF TGTGCCAGCACCATTAGCGGGGCAGACAATGAGCAGTTCTTC
TRBJ2-3 TRBV5-1 once NA CASSLLGQGTDTQYF TGCGCCAGCAGCTTGTTGGGCCAGGGCACAGATACGCAGTATTTT
TRBJ1-2 TRBV7-2 NA NA CASSGYGKEVGPTF TGTGCCAGCAGCGGCTACGGGAAGGAGGTTGGTCCGACCTTC
TRBJ1-2 TRBV3-1/TRBV3-2 few NA CASSLDDPRGVGYTF TGTGCCAGCAGCCTTGACGATCCTAGAGGGGTAGGCTACACCTTC
TRBJ1-4 TRBV28 NA NA CASRLSLGNEKLFF TGTGCCAGCAGATTGAGTTTAGGGAATGAAAAACTGTTTTTT